The sequence of this TCR beta chain was determined in a study of cytomegalovirus exposure and HLA in healthy donors. The germline CDR1 and CDR2 sequences are SEHNR and FQNEAQ (reference sequence). Trimming took 1 base from V and 0 from J; bases not matched to a gene: 7. The CDR3 has 19 residues. Method: immunoSEQ multiplex PCR; TCRdb's copy keeps in-frame clones and lacks some. The repertoire holds 150,000 to 200,000 clones, with 84% as singletons. Sequencing was performed on PBMCs. This sequence was found in a man aged 18 to 30 in good health and CMV-seropositive. The chain links TRBV7-9 to TRBJ2-1, with TRBD2 matching over 12 bases. As DNA, the CDR3 is TGTGCCAGCAGCTTAGACGGGCTAGCGGGAGGGTACTCCTACAATGAGCAGTTCTTC. Translation: CASSLDGLAGGYSYNEQFF.